Shown below are 23 T cell receptor beta chains from a single sample sequenced in a study of cytomegalovirus exposure and HLA in healthy donors. Assay used: immunoSEQ multiplex PCR; TCRdb lists only in-frame clones, some missing. The sample has under 150,000 clones; about 88% are singletons. Sequenced sample: PBMCs. These receptors all stem from a man aged 18 to 30 in good health and CMV-seropositive.

The chain carries TRBV2 and TRBJ2-7, with D uncertain. The length of the CDR3 is 14 residues. The germline V and J ends were trimmed by 4 bases and 0 bases, with 10 bases remaining between them. The germline gives CDR1 SNHLY, CDR2 FYNNEI. The CDR3 region is CASSVHQYSYEQYF. CDR3 DNA sequence: TGTGCCAGCAGTGTGCACCAGTACTCCTACGAGCAGTACTTC.

This clone has just a few counts. This chain links TRBV5-1 with TRBJ1-1; D possibly corresponds to TRBD1 (6 bases). Germline V gene sequence: CDR1 SGHRS, CDR2 YFSETQ. The CDR3 totals 15 residues. V was trimmed by 2 bases and J by 3 bases, leaving 14 bases between them. The CDR3 DNA reads as TGCGCCAGCAGCTTACAGGGCGGAGAGTACACTGAAGCTTTCTTT. Its translation is CASSLQGGEYTEAFF.

In this sample, this clone turned up once. The chain carries TRBV4-2 and TRBJ1-1; 11 bases are a match to TRBD1. Germline V CDR1 and CDR2: LGHNA, YNFKEQ. The CDR3 runs to 14 residues. Trimming at V came to 5 bases and at J to 5 bases, leaving 4 bases not matched to a gene. The DNA for the CDR3 is TGTGCCAGCAGCTGGGGACAGGGGGATACTGAAGCTTTCTTT. Encoded protein: CASSWGQGDTEAFF.

The genes are TRBV25-1 and TRBJ1-1; a weak D match, TRBD1 (6 bases). Germline assignment: CDR1 MGHDK and CDR2 SYGVNS. The CDR3 sequence is 17 residues long. Trimming stripped 8 bases from V and 1 base from J, with 23 bases between. CDR3 coding DNA: TGTGCCAGCGCTGCCCGAACGGGGGGCGACGGGAACACTGAAGCTTTCTTT. Its translation: CASAARTGGDGNTEAFF. Together with reference TRBV25-1 and TRBJ1-1, the CDR3 gives the full variable domain: EADIYQTPRYLVIGTGKKITLECSQTMGHDKMYWYQQDPGMELHLIHYSYGVNSTEKGDLSSESTVSRIRTEHFPLTLESARPSHTSQYLCASAARTGGDGNTEAFFGQGTRLTVV.

The chain couples TRBV6-1 to TRBJ2-7; 7 nucleotides align to TRBD1. This CDR3 region has 14 residues. V was clipped by 4 bases and J by 5 bases; unmatched bases: 8. Germline values: CDR1 MNHNS, CDR2 SASEGT. The CDR3 DNA reads TGTGCCAGCAGTGTTACAGGGGACGGGGACGAGCAGTACTTC. The encoded protein is CASSVTGDGDEQYF.

The genes are TRBV11-3 and TRBJ2-5; weak D call: TRBD2 (5 bases). Germline V gene lookup returns CDR1 SGHNT and CDR2 YENEEA. V shed 1 base and J shed 4 bases, with 13 bases lying between them. The CDR3 runs to 15 residues. The CDR3 nucleotides read TGTGCCAGCAGCTTAGGCACTAGTCGTGGAGAGACCCAGTACTTC. Encoded protein: CASSLGTSRGETQYF.

The chain links TRBV19 to TRBJ2-1, with TRBD2 as a possible D gene (6 bases). V shed 5 bases and J shed 7 bases, with 12 bases lying between them. This CDR3 is 13 amino acids long. CDR1 is LNHDA and CDR2 is SQIVND in the germline V gene (reference sequence). The CDR3 region is CASSDFRENEQFF. CDR3 sequence (DNA): TGTGCCAGTAGTGACTTCCGGGAGAATGAGCAGTTCTTC.

V usage is TRBV2 and J usage is TRBJ1-5; TRBD1 matches 9 bases. The junction had 1 base not matched to a gene; V was cut back by 4 bases and J by 6 bases. This CDR3 has 13 residues. The V gene's germline CDR1 is SNHLY and CDR2 FYNNEI. CDR3 DNA: TGTGCCAGCAGTGTGACAGGGGGTCAGCCCCAGCATTTT. This gives the protein CASSVTGGQPQHF.

The V gene is TRBV5-1, the J gene TRBJ2-2; the match to TRBD2 covers 9 bases. The germline V gene encodes CDR1 SGHRS and CDR2 YFSETQ. Unmatched junction bases numbered 7, after V lost 1 base and J lost 6 bases. There are 16 residues in the CDR3. The CDR3 spells CASSLLASGMAGELFF. Here the CDR3 DNA reads TGCGCCAGCAGCTTGTTGGCTAGCGGGATGGCCGGGGAGCTGTTTTTT.

The chain couples TRBV7-9 to TRBJ2-3; 7 nucleotides align to TRBD2. CDR3 length equals 15 residues. Trimming removed 8 bases from V and 4 bases from J; junction bases left unmatched: 12. Germline lookup yields CDR1 SEHNR and CDR2 FQNEAQ (reference sequence). The CDR3 loop is CASGGDRVFADTQYF. The CDR3 DNA is TGTGCCAGCGGGGGGGATAGGGTGTTCGCAGATACGCAGTATTTT.

The chain combines TRBV5-6 with TRBJ1-3; no reliable D call. The V end was cut by 0 bases, the J end by 0 bases, with 13 bases between. Germline lookup yields CDR1 SGHDT and CDR2 YYEEEE. The CDR3 consists of 17 residues. In nucleotides, the CDR3 is TGTGCCAGCAGCTTGGGGTGGAGATTAAGCTCTGGAAACACCATATATTTT. Translated, it gives CASSLGWRLSSGNTIYF.

V gene TRBV15 combines with J gene TRBJ2-1, with 13 bases fitting TRBD2. V lost 1 base to trimming and J lost 7 bases; unmatched junction nucleotides: 4. CDR1 and CDR2 (germline): LNHNV, YYDKDF (reference sequence). The CDR3 is 16 residues long. CDR3 in amino acids: CATSRGTSGRGNEQFF. DNA for the CDR3: TGTGCCACCAGCAGAGGGACTAGCGGGAGAGGTAATGAGCAGTTCTTC.

The chain employs TRBV6-1 and TRBJ1-1; 8 bases are shared with TRBD1. The CDR3 totals 15 residues. Germline V gives CDR1 MNHNS, CDR2 SASEGT. Trimming cost V 7 bases and J 3 bases; bases outside gene matches: 10. In nucleotides, the CDR3 is TGTGCCAGCACCAAGGGCAGGGGGCAAGACACTGAAGCTTTCTTT. Encoded protein: CASTKGRGQDTEAFF.

CDR3 bases: TGTGCCAGCAGTGAAATTGGAGTCGTATCTGGAAACACCATATATTTT. Its translation is CASSEIGVVSGNTIYF. The chain recombines TRBV25-1 with TRBJ1-3; D remains ambiguous. The V end was cut by 2 bases, the J end by 1 base, with 12 bases between. The CDR3 is 16 amino acids. The germline CDR1 and CDR2 sequences are MGHDK and SYGVNS.

The V and J genes are TRBV10-1 and TRBJ2-2; D not certain. V gave up 6 bases and J gave up 2 bases, with 4 bases separating them. The CDR3 is made up of 12 amino acids. Germline CDR1 WNHNN, CDR2 SYGVQD (reference sequence). DNA of the CDR3: TGCGCCAGCAGCCCTAACACCGGGGAGCTGTTTTTT. This sequence encodes CASSPNTGELFF.

This sequence joins TRBV6-6 and TRBJ1-5, with 8 bases identical to TRBD1. Germline trimming cut 10 bases from V and 3 bases from J; bases unmatched to any gene: 8. There are 14 residues in the CDR3. The germline CDR1 and CDR2 sequences are MNHNY and SVGAGI (reference sequence). The CDR3 bases are TGTGCCACTGCGGACAGGGCCTCCAATCAGCCCCAGCATTTT. This translates into CATADRASNQPQHF.

The chain carries TRBV15 and TRBJ1-3; D unresolved. The CDR3 totals 16 residues. Trimming pared 0 bases from V and 0 bases from J, leaving 9 bases between. CDR1 is LNHNV and CDR2 is YYDKDF in the germline V gene (reference sequence). The CDR3: CATSRDRTDSGNTIYF. DNA of the CDR3: TGTGCCACCAGCAGAGATCGCACTGACTCTGGAAACACCATATATTTT. Complete variable domain (other parts from reference TRBV15 and TRBJ1-3): DAMVIQNPRYQVTQFGKPVTLSCSQTLNHNVMYWYQQKSSQAPKLLFHYYDKDFNNEADTPDNFQSRRPNTSFCFLDIRSPGLGDTAMYLCATSRDRTDSGNTIYFGEGSWLTVV.

The rearrangement links TRBV28 to TRBJ1-5, with D uncertain. Trimming shortened V by 3 bases and J by 3 bases, and 12 bases separated the two germline ends. The CDR3 is 15 amino acids. Germline CDR1 MDHEN, CDR2 SYDVKM. CDR3 DNA: TGTGCCAGCAGTTTCCCCCTCGGGTTCAATCAGCCCCAGCATTTT. Protein: CASSFPLGFNQPQHF.

J is TRBJ1-2 and V is TRBV20-1; no definite D call. In germline, CDR1 is DFQATT, CDR2 SNEGSKA (reference sequence). The CDR3 spans 11 residues. V shed 6 bases and J shed 5 bases, with 10 bases lying between them. The CDR3 here is CSARVGYGYTF. The CDR3 bases are TGCAGTGCCCGGGTAGGATATGGCTACACCTTC.

The V gene is TRBV18, the J gene TRBJ1-1, with 8 bases that match TRBD1. The CDR3 runs to 14 residues. Trimming took 6 bases from V and 0 from J; bases not matched to a gene: 3. Germline lookup yields CDR1 KGHSH and CDR2 LQKENI. The CDR3 region has the DNA TGTGCCAGCTCGCGACAGGGGCTGAACACTGAAGCTTTCTTT. Amino acid sequence: CASSRQGLNTEAFF. Complete variable domain (other parts from reference TRBV18 and TRBJ1-1): NAGVMQNPRHLVRRRGQEARLRCSPMKGHSHVYWYRQLPEEGLKFMVYLQKENIIDESGMPKERFSAEFPKEGPSILRIQQVVRGDSAAYFCASSRQGLNTEAFFGQGTRLTVV.

The chain combines TRBV2 with TRBJ1-2, with unresolved D. The CDR3 runs to 15 residues. The V and J ends lost 1 base and 1 base respectively, with 10 bases between them. In germline, CDR1 is SNHLY, CDR2 FYNNEI. CDR3 in amino acids: CASSEDGIHNYGYTF. Here the CDR3 DNA reads TGTGCCAGCAGTGAAGATGGCATCCATAACTATGGCTACACCTTC.

The V call is TRBV7-2, the J call TRBJ2-5; 7 positions agree with TRBD2. The CDR3 is 15 amino acids. The germline V gene encodes CDR1 SGHTA and CDR2 FQGNSA. Germline trimming cut 3 bases from V and 1 base from J; bases unmatched to any gene: 5. The CDR3 sequence is CASSFQRGRQETQYF. The DNA of the CDR3 is TGTGCCAGCAGCTTTCAGCGGGGCCGCCAAGAGACCCAGTACTTC.

The chain joins TRBV10-1 to TRBJ2-7; TRBD1 matches 9 bases. J was trimmed by 6 bases and V by 2 bases; bases with no gene match: 8. Germline CDR1 reads WNHNN; CDR2 reads SYGVQD (reference sequence). The CDR3 length is 15 residues. CDR3 DNA: TGCGCCAGCAGTGAGGCGGGACAGGGTGAGGTCGAGCAGTACTTC. Translated, it gives CASSEAGQGEVEQYF.